This passage covers 20 T cell receptor beta chains from one sample sequenced in a study of T cell repertoires in cytomegalovirus infection. Via MiXCR, TCRdb re-called the reads, giving one row per CDR3 protein. The table shows about 260,000 distinct CDR3 sequences, with roughly 15% occurring only once. The specimen was PBMCs. These receptor sequences come from a human donor in good health (CMV status not recorded). Some clones in this sample may be carry-over from other donors' samples.

This clonotype was seen repeatedly, ten times or more. V gene TRBV10-3 combines with J gene TRBJ1-1, with a tentative D call TRBD1 (6 bases). This CDR3 comprises 16 residues. Germline V CDR1 and CDR2: ENHRY, SYGVKD. V lost 0 bases to trimming and J lost 5 bases, with 16 bases between them. CDR3: CAISESPNRAVTEAFF. CDR3 sequence (DNA): TGTGCCATCAGTGAGTCCCCCAACAGGGCCGTAACTGAAGCTTTCTTT.

There are a few counts of this clonotype. This chain joins TRBV15 and TRBJ2-1, with 10 bases aligning to TRBD1. This CDR3 comprises 15 residues. Germline V gives CDR1 LNHNV, CDR2 YYDKDF (reference sequence). J lost 5 bases, V lost 0 bases, and 1 base had no gene match. The CDR3 loop is CATSRDGTGDNEQFF. CDR3 coding DNA: TGTGCCACCAGCAGAGATGGGACAGGGGACAATGAGCAGTTCTTC. Looking up the rest from reference TRBV15 and TRBJ2-1 gives the full variable domain: DAMVIQNPRYQVTQFGKPVTLSCSQTLNHNVMYWYQQKSSQAPKLLFHYYDKDFNNEADTPDNFQSRRPNTSFCFLDIRSPGLGDTAMYLCATSRDGTGDNEQFFGPGTRLTVL.

This clonotype was counted at least ten times. The genes are TRBV12-5 and TRBJ2-3; D ambiguous. This CDR3 spans 14 amino acids. Germline V gives CDR1 LGHNT, CDR2 FRNRAP. V gave up 5 bases and J gave up 0 bases, with 9 bases separating them. The CDR3 sequence is CASGPDPSTDTQYF. CDR3 sequence (DNA): TGTGCTAGTGGTCCGGACCCTAGCACAGATACGCAGTATTTT.

This clonotype has ten or more counts. The chain has TRBV6-2 or TRBV6-3 and TRBJ2-1; 7 bases match TRBD2. Losses at the gene ends were 5 bases for V and 6 bases for J; bases not matched to a gene: 13. CDR1 MNHEY and CDR2 SVGEGT come from the germline V gene. The CDR3 loop spans 16 amino acids. Written as DNA, the CDR3 is TGTGCCAGCAGTCGCCTAGGACTGAGCGGGGCCAATGAGCAGTTCTTC. Translation: CASSRLGLSGANEQFF.

In this sample, this clonotype turned up a few times. The chain is built from TRBV5-8 and TRBJ1-5; the match to TRBD1 covers 8 bases. J lost 4 bases, V lost 4 bases, and 13 bases had no gene match. In germline, CDR1 is SGHTS, CDR2 YDEGEE. The CDR3 consists of 17 residues. The CDR3 reads CASSPVQGAQPNQPQHF. The CDR3 DNA follows: TGTGCCAGCAGCCCCGTTCAGGGGGCCCAGCCTAATCAGCCCCAGCATTTT.

This clonotype showed up just a few times. This chain links TRBV10-3 with TRBJ2-1; 14 bases are a match to TRBD2. The CDR3 contains 17 residues. V lost 2 bases and J lost 6; bases outside the gene matches: 6. Per the germline V gene, CDR1 is ENHRY and CDR2 is SYGVKD. The CDR3 region has the DNA TGTGCCATCAGTGAGCAAGAAGGACTAGCGGGAGGCAATGAGCAGTTCTTC. It encodes CAISEQEGLAGGNEQFF.

This chain connects TRBV29-1 to TRBJ2-7; D is unresolved. The CDR3 runs to 12 residues. Germline values: CDR1 SQVTM, CDR2 ANQGSEA. The V gene lost 0 bases and the J gene lost 6 bases, with 9 bases spanning the gap. The CDR3 DNA reads TGCAGCGTTGAAGAAGGCAGAGGCGAGCAGTACTTC. Translating gives CSVEEGRGEQYF.

The V call is TRBV20-1, the J call TRBJ2-7; 7 bases map to TRBD1. The CDR3 spans 12 residues. CDR1 DFQATT and CDR2 SNEGSKA come from the germline V gene (reference sequence). J lost 5 bases, V lost 5 bases, and 6 bases had no gene match. The CDR3 DNA reads TGCAGTGCTGTTTACAGGGGAGACGAGCAGTACTTC. Amino acids: CSAVYRGDEQYF.

The chain joins TRBV12-5 to TRBJ2-1, with TRBD2 as a possible D gene (6 bases). There are 14 residues in the CDR3. Germline V gene data show CDR1 as LGHNT and CDR2 as FRNRAP. With 5 bases removed from V and 4 bases from J, the gap between germline ends came to 12 bases. CDR3 sequence: CASGREDYYNEQFF. DNA of the CDR3: TGTGCTAGTGGTCGCGAGGACTATTACAATGAGCAGTTCTTC.

This clonotype is a singleton in its sample. This chain connects TRBV28 to TRBJ1-2, with D possibly TRBD1 on 6 matching bases. CDR1 is MDHEN and CDR2 is SYDVKM in the germline V gene. Trimming left V 7 bases short and J 4 bases short, with 13 bases between. CDR3 length equals 13 residues. The CDR3, as DNA: TGTGCCAGCACGACAGGAAACCTCTATGGCTACACCTTC. It translates to CASTTGNLYGYTF.

The chain employs TRBV29-1 and TRBJ2-5, with 8 bases aligning to TRBD1. The ends lost 4 bases at V and 5 bases at J; junction bases unmatched: 9. CDR1 is SQVTM, CDR2 ANQGSEA, per germline. The CDR3 is made up of 14 amino acids. CDR3 coding DNA: TGCAGCGTTGTGGAGCAGGGGGCTGGGGAGACCCAGTACTTC. Translated, it gives CSVVEQGAGETQYF.

This clonotype was recorded many times. V is TRBV7-2 and J is TRBJ2-5; perhaps TRBD1 as D (6 bases). Germline-derived CDR1 and CDR2 are SGHTA and FQGNSA. This CDR3 contains 14 residues. V lost 1 base and J 7 bases, leaving 13 bases between the germline ends. For the CDR3, the DNA is TGTGCCAGCAGCTTAGGCAGGGGCGAGGGGACCCAGTACTTC. Protein: CASSLGRGEGTQYF.

The chain couples TRBV6-2 or TRBV6-3 to TRBJ2-5; D unresolved. Trimming took 4 bases from V and 7 from J, leaving 7 bases between them. Germline V gene sequence: CDR1 MNHEY, CDR2 SVGEGT. CDR3 length: 11 amino acids. This CDR3 is CASSWVGTQYF. The CDR3 DNA is TGTGCCAGCAGTTGGGTTGGGACCCAGTACTTC.

This clonotype showed up many times. The CDR3 coding sequence is TGTGCCAGCAGTTCACCCGCCTGGGGCTGGGGATCTGGAAACACCATATATTTT. It specifies CASSSPAWGWGSGNTIYF. V usage is TRBV28 and J usage is TRBJ1-3; possibly TRBD1 for D (5 bases). Between the trimmed V and J ends, which lost 4 bases and 1 base, there was a span of 20 bases. CDR1 is MDHEN, CDR2 SYDVKM, per germline. This CDR3 is 18 amino acids long.

This clonotype was detected a few times. This chain connects TRBV28 to TRBJ2-3, with TRBD2 matching over 7 bases. Losses at the gene ends were 6 bases for V and 6 bases for J; bases not matched to a gene: 9. CDR1 MDHEN and CDR2 SYDVKM come from the germline V gene. The CDR3 spans 14 residues. The CDR3 protein is CASSRGGPPDTQYF. As DNA, the CDR3 is TGTGCCAGCAGCCGGGGAGGGCCACCCGATACGCAGTATTTT.

This clonotype was counted a few times. Here the CDR3 DNA reads TGTGCCAGCAGCCGACGATCCAGTCAAGAGACCCAGTACTTC. It translates to CASSRRSSQETQYF. The chain recombines TRBV14 with TRBJ2-5; D call uncertain. The V end lost 4 bases, the J end lost 2 bases, and 11 bases lay between the germline ends. Germline CDR1 is SGHDN and CDR2 is FVKESK. The CDR3 loop spans 14 amino acids.

CDR3: CASSVPSGPSGELFF. The CDR3 nucleotides read TGTGCCAGCAGTGTACCTAGCGGGCCCTCCGGGGAGCTGTTTTTT. The V call is TRBV2, the J call TRBJ2-2, with 8 positions matching TRBD2. There are 15 residues in the CDR3. Unmatched junction bases numbered 7, after V lost 4 bases and J lost 6 bases. Germline V lookup: CDR1 SNHLY, CDR2 FYNNEI.

The genes are TRBV7-9 and TRBJ2-7; D remains ambiguous. The CDR3 totals 13 residues. The germline V gene has CDR1 SEHNR and CDR2 FQNEAQ (reference sequence). V was clipped by 6 bases and J by 3 bases, with 12 bases between them. The CDR3 region is CASRYGQVYEQYF. In DNA, the CDR3 is TGTGCCAGCAGGTACGGGCAGGTCTACGAGCAGTACTTC.

This clonotype was detected only a few times. The chain employs TRBV10-3 and TRBJ2-6, with no clear D. Per the germline V gene, CDR1 is ENHRY and CDR2 is SYGVKD. Deletions cut 6 bases from V and 0 bases from J, with 6 bases between. This CDR3 has 14 amino acids. CDR3 sequence (DNA): TGTGCCATCAGGCCCGTCTCTGGGGCCAACGTCCTGACTTTC. Protein: CAIRPVSGANVLTF.

V usage is TRBV20-1 and J usage is TRBJ1-1; D unresolved. This CDR3 region has 15 residues. The V gene lost 3 bases and the J gene lost 1 base, with 15 bases spanning the gap. CDR1 is DFQATT and CDR2 is SNEGSKA in the germline V gene (reference sequence). The DNA of the CDR3 is TGCAGTGCTAGGGCCTCCGGGCTGGGGAACACTGAAGCTTTCTTT. Translation: CSARASGLGNTEAFF.